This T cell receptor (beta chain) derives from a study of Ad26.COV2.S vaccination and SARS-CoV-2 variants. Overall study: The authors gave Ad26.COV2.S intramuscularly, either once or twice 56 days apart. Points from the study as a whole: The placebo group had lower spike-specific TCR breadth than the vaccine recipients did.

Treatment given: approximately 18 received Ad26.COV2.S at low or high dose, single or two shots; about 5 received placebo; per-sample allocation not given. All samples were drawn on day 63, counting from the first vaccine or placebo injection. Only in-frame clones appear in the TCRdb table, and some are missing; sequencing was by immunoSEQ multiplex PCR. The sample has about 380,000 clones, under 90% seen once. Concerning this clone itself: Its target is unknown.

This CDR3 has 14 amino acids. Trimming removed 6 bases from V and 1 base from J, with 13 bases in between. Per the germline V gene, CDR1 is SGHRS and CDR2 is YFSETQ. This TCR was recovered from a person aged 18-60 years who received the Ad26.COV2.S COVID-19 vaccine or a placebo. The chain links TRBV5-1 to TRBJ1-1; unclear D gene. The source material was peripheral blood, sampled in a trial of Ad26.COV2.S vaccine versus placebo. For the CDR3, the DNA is TGCGCCAGCAAGGTAGGGATTCCGAACACTGAAGCTTTCTTT. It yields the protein CASKVGIPNTEAFF.